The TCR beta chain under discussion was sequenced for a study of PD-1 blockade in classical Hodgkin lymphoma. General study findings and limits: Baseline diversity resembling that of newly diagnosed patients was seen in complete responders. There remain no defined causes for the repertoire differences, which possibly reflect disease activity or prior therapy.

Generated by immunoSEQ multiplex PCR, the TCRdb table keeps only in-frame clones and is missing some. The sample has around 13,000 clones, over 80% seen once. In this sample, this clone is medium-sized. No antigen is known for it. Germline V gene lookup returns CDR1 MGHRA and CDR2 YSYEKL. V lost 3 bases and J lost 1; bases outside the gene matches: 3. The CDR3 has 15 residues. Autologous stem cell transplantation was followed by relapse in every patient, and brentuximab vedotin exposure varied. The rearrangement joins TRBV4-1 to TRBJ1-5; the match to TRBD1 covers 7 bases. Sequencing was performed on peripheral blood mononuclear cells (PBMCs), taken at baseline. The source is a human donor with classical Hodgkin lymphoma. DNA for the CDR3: TGCGCCAGCAGCCAGACAGGGACGAGCAATCAGCCCCAGCATTTT. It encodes CASSQTGTSNQPQHF.